This T cell receptor (beta chain) was found in a study of T cells after yellow fever vaccination. TCRdb re-derived calls from the 5' RACE reads in MiXCR, one entry per CDR3 protein. The repertoire includes tens of thousands of distinct CDR3 sequences, roughly 7.4% of them detected once, and around 28% sits in the top ten. J was trimmed by 2 bases and V by 1 base; bases with no gene match: 4. CDR3 length equals 16 residues. CDR1 and CDR2 (germline): LGHNA, YNFKEQ. This clonotype counts as medium-sized. The rearrangement links TRBV4-2 to TRBJ2-7; 11 positions match TRBD2. This sample comprised CD8+ T cells sorted from PBMCs, obtained less than 16 days after the first yellow fever vaccination. This TCR was sampled from a man between 18 and 29 years old who received the YFV17D yellow fever vaccine. CDR3 protein: CASSQGALAGAYEQYF. Here the CDR3 DNA reads TGTGCCAGCAGCCAAGGAGCACTAGCGGGGGCCTACGAGCAGTACTTC.